A single TCR beta chain is shown here with its context. The sample comes from a study of response to subunit inactivated influenza vaccine. Each CDR3 protein is one row after TCRdb ran MiXCR on the RT-PCR reads. This repertoire shows more than 450,000 distinct CDR3 sequences, over 9% found once; its top ten account for approximately 11%. The CDR3 has 14 residues. V dropped 4 bases and J dropped 2 bases, with 11 bases sitting between them. These data also featured in a second study, about T cells expressing NK-cell markers. According to that study: UMIs were included in TCR beta cDNA generated by 5'RACE template switching.

This clonotype originated in a man between 50 and 59 years old who received an inactivated influenza vaccine. The specimen was PBMCs from blood, collected on the day of vaccination. J is TRBJ2-5 and V is TRBV12-3 or TRBV12-4; the D is unclear. The CDR3 DNA sequence: TGTGCCAGCAGTTCATCCTTAGAGCAAGAGACCCAGTACTTC. This encodes CASSSSLEQETQYF.